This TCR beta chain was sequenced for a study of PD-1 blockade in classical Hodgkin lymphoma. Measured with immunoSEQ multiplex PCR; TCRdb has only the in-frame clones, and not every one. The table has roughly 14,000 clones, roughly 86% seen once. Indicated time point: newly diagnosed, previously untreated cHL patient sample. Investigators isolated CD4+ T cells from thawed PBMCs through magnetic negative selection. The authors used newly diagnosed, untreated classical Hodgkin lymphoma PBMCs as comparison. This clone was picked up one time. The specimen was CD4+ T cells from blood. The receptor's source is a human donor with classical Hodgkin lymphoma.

CDR3 sequence: CASSPWDTTEQYF. The DNA for the CDR3 is TGTGCCAGTAGTCCCTGGGACACCACCGAGCAGTACTTC. The V call is TRBV19, the J call TRBJ2-7; tentative D call: TRBD1 (6 bases). Germline CDR1 is LNHDA and CDR2 is SQIVND (reference sequence). The CDR3 loop spans 13 amino acids. V was pared by 5 bases and J by 6 bases, with 14 bases between. The variable domain in full, completed from reference TRBV19 and TRBJ2-7, reads DGGITQSPKYLFRKEGQNVTLSCEQNLNHDAMYWYRQDPGQGLRLIYYSQIVNDFQKGDIAEGYSVSREKKESFPLTVTSAQKNPTAFYLCASSPWDTTEQYFGPGTRLTVT.